The 16 T cell receptor beta chains below were found in one sample sequenced in a study of regulatory T cells in long-lasting Graves disease (dated by TCRdb to the early 2020s). The time point label on this specimen signifies: persistent/refractory GD, antithyroid drugs over 5 years with positive TRAb. For both TCR sequencing and RNA sequencing, RNA was extracted from PBMCs in TRIzol. The library was built by means of multiplex PCR. The sequencer was an Illumina HiSeq 4000. To build TCR beta libraries, CDR3 regions were amplified by Arm-PCR using iRepertoire HTBI primers. Starting from the raw public reads, TCRdb applied fastp trimming at Q25, assembled clones with MiXCR and retained in-frame beta chains. Identical CDR3 proteins give one entry, which carries the most common genes and DNA. The table for this sample lists 650,000 to 850,000 distinct CDR3 sequences; 25% to 35% of them were counted only once. Around 42% of the sample belongs to the ten largest clones.

Specimen: peripheral blood mononuclear cells (PBMCs), collected when the disease was refractory, from a patient treated with antithyroid drugs. Receptors were obtained from a female donor with Graves disease.

The rearrangement uses TRBV5-1 and TRBJ1-6, with D perhaps matching TRBD1 (5 bases). The CDR3 spans 17 residues. Germline CDR1 SGHRS, CDR2 YFSETQ. Deletions cut 2 bases from V and 0 bases from J, with 12 bases between. The CDR3 DNA follows: TGCGCCAGCAGCTTTCGACAGCTAAGCTCCTATAATTCACCCCTCCACTTT. Protein product: CASSFRQLSSYNSPLHF.

This clonotype appeared a few times. A far larger clone is one nucleotide away, so this likely arose from a read error. V and J are TRBV7-2 and TRBJ2-5; D is unresolved. This CDR3 has 11 amino acids. Germline V gene lookup returns CDR1 SGHTA and CDR2 FQGNSA. The CDR3 nucleotides are TGTGTCAGCAGCTTAGAAGAGACCCAGTACTTC. This gives the protein CVSSLEETQYF.

The chain employs TRBV30 and TRBJ2-7; D uncertain. CDR3 length equals 14 residues. Germline loops: CDR1 GTSNPN, CDR2 SVGIG (reference sequence). Trimming shortened V by 6 bases and J by 0 bases, and 15 bases separated the two germline ends. CDR3 coding DNA: TGTGCCTGTACGGCAAAGTACGACTCCTACGAGCAGTACTTC. It codes for CACTAKYDSYEQYF.

The gene calls are TRBV5-6 and TRBJ1-2, with 9 positions matching TRBD1. The V and J ends lost 4 bases and 4 bases, in that order; junction bases with no gene match: 11. The CDR3 is 16 amino acids. The germline gives CDR1 SGHDT, CDR2 YYEEEE. The CDR3 here is CASSLGGTGSVYGYTF. CDR3 sequence (DNA): TGTGCCAGCAGCCTTGGGGGGACAGGGTCGGTCTATGGCTACACCTTC. The full variable domain, its missing parts supplied by reference TRBV5-6 and TRBJ1-2, is DAGVTQSPTHLIKTRGQQVTLRCSPKSGHDTVSWYQQALGQGPQFIFQYYEEEERQRGNFPDRFSGHQFPNYSSELNVNALLLGDSALYLCASSLGGTGSVYGYTFGSGTRLTVV.

V and J are TRBV25-1 and TRBJ1-3; 8 nucleotides match TRBD1. Germline V CDR1 and CDR2: MGHDK, SYGVNS. This CDR3 region has 13 residues. Unmatched junction bases numbered 6, after V lost 10 bases and J lost 4 bases. The CDR3 reads CATIPGGGNTIYF. The CDR3 DNA sequence: TGTGCCACCATTCCAGGGGGCGGAAACACCATATATTTT.

This clonotype has only a few counts. At one boundary the junction diverges from the germline segment, which might be a read error. V is TRBV5-4 and J is TRBJ2-5; TRBD2 agrees at 11 bases. The germline V gene has CDR1 SGHNT and CDR2 YYREEE (reference sequence). This CDR3 is built from 15 residues. The CDR3 spells CPSSLGTSGQETQYF. CDR3 nucleotides: TGTCCCAGCAGCTTGGGGACTAGCGGACAAGAGACCCAGTACTTC. The full variable domain, with the rest looked up from reference TRBV5-4 and TRBJ2-5, is ETGVTQSPTHLIKTRGQQVTLRCSSQSGHNTVSWYQQALGQGPQFIFQYYREEENGRGNFPPRFSGLQFPNYSSELNVNALELDDSALYLCPSSLGTSGQETQYFGPGTRLLVL.

This clonotype was picked up a small number of times. The gene calls are TRBV6-1 and TRBJ1-1; 10 nucleotides match TRBD1. CDR1 and CDR2 (germline): MNHNS, SASEGT. J lost 5 bases, V lost 5 bases, and 5 bases had no gene match. The CDR3 has 14 residues. This CDR3 is CASSRGTGVTEAFF. The CDR3, as DNA: TGTGCCAGCAGTAGGGGGACAGGGGTTACTGAAGCTTTCTTT.

This clonotype was seen ten or more times. The chain is built from TRBV28 and TRBJ2-5; 8 bases match TRBD2. The V segment lost 6 bases and the J segment 2 bases; nucleotides outside the gene matches: 8. Looked up from germline, CDR1 is MDHEN and CDR2 is SYDVKM. CDR3 length: 15 residues. The CDR3 DNA sequence: TGTGCCAGCAGCCCAATCCGGGGGGGACAAGAGACCCAGTACTTC. It is translated as CASSPIRGGQETQYF.

This clonotype was picked up a small number of times. The V gene is TRBV6-2 or TRBV6-3, the J gene TRBJ1-4; D remains unclear. V dropped 0 bases and J dropped 4 bases, with 3 bases sitting between them. CDR1 MNHEY and CDR2 SVGEGT come from the germline V gene. This CDR3 is built from 13 residues. The CDR3 protein is CASSYSSNEKLFF. The CDR3 nucleotides are TGTGCCAGCAGTTACTCGAGTAATGAAAAACTGTTTTTT.

Only one count was recorded for this clonotype. Given a much more abundant clone one base away, this may be a read error. The chain couples TRBV12-3 or TRBV12-4 to TRBJ1-5; D remains unclear. The CDR3 covers 14 residues. The CDR3 loop reads CASRTGSSNQPRHF. CDR3 nucleotide sequence: TGTGCCAGCAGAACCGGTAGTAGCAATCAGCCCCGGCATTTT.

There are a few counts of this clonotype. The chain carries TRBV18 and TRBJ2-7; D perhaps matches TRBD2 (5 bases). The CDR3 is 15 amino acids. V lost 5 bases to trimming and J lost 1 base, with 15 bases between them. From germline, CDR1 is KGHSH and CDR2 LQKENI. Written as DNA, the CDR3 is TGTGCCAGCTCATCCGGACTTCCCTCTTCCTACGAGCAGTACTTC. Its translation: CASSSGLPSSYEQYF.

This clonotype was detected only a few times. The chain uses TRBV7-2 and TRBJ1-2, with TRBD1 as a possible D gene (6 bases). Germline values: CDR1 SGHTA, CDR2 FQGNSA. Between the trimmed V and J ends, which lost 5 bases and 2 bases, there was a span of 15 bases. The CDR3 has 15 residues. The CDR3 region has the DNA TGTGCCAGCAGCCCCCAGTGGGGGGCCAACTATGGCTACACCTTC. This codes for CASSPQWGANYGYTF.

Remarks on this clonotype: A far larger clone is only one base removed, so a read error is likely. The V gene is TRBV28, the J gene TRBJ2-7; perhaps TRBD1 as D (6 bases). The J call may be wrong; the DNA end is better matched by TRBJ1-1. Germline V gene sequence: CDR1 MDHEN, CDR2 SYDVKM. This CDR3 region has 14 residues. The CDR3: CASNLPGQNTEAFF. In DNA, the CDR3 is TGTGCCAGCAATTTACCGGGACAGAACACTGAAGCTTTCTTT.

This clonotype was detected a few times. The chain combines TRBV19 with TRBJ1-1, with no clear D. This CDR3 is 15 amino acids long. Trimming cost V 8 bases and J 1 base, with 17 bases left between them. CDR1 is LNHDA, CDR2 SQIVND, per germline (reference sequence). CDR3 region: CASSWSAAGNTEAFF. The CDR3 bases are TGTGCCAGTTCTTGGAGTGCCGCTGGGAACACTGAAGCTTTCTTT.

This chain uses TRBV12-5 with TRBJ2-7, with TRBD1 identical over 11 bases. The CDR3 contains 16 residues. V trimming: 1 base; J trimming: 5 bases; junction bases outside the gene matches: 7. Germline-derived CDR1 and CDR2 are LGHNT and FRNRAP. For the CDR3, the DNA is TGTGCTAGTGGTTTGGACCGACGGACAGGGGGCAACGAGCAGTACTTC. It encodes CASGLDRRTGGNEQYF.

The rearrangement joins TRBV6-1 to TRBJ2-2, with D perhaps TRBD1 (5 bases). With 8 bases removed from V and 1 base from J, the gap between germline ends came to 8 bases. CDR3 length: 13 amino acids. Germline V gives CDR1 MNHNS, CDR2 SASEGT. The CDR3 DNA reads TGTGCCAGCGGCGGACAGAACACCGGGGAGCTGTTTTTT. It specifies CASGGQNTGELFF.